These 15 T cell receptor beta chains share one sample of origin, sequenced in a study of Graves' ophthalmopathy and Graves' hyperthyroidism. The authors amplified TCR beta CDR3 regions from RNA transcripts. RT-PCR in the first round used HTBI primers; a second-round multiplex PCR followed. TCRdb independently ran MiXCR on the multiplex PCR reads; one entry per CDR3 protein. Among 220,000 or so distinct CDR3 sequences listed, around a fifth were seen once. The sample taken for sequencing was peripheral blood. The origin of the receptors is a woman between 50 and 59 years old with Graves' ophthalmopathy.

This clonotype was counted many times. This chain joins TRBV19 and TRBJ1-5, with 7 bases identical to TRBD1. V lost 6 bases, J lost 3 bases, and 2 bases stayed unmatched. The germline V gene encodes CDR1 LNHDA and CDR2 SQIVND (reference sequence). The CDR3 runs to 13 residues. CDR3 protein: CASRTGNNQPQHF. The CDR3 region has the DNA TGTGCCAGTAGGACAGGGAACAATCAGCCCCAGCATTTT.

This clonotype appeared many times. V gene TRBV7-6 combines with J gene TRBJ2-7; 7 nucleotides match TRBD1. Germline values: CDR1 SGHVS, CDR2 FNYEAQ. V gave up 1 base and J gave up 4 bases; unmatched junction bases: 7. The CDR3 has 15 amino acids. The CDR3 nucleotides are TGTGCCAGCAGCTTAGAGGGGGCGCTTTCATACGAGCAGTACTTC. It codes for CASSLEGALSYEQYF.

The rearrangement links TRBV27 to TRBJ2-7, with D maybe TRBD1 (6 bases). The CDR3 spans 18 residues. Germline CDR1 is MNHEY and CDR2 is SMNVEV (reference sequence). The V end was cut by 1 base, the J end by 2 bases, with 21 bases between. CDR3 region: CASSLYPPPSQGPYEQYF. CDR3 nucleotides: TGTGCCAGCAGTTTATACCCCCCGCCGTCACAGGGTCCCTACGAGCAGTACTTC.

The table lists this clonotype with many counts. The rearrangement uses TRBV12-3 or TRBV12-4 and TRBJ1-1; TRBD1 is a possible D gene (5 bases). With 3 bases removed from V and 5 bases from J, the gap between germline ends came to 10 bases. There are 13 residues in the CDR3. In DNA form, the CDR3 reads TGTGCCAGCAGTTTTTCTGGGGGGACTGAAGCTTTCTTT. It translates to CASSFSGGTEAFF.

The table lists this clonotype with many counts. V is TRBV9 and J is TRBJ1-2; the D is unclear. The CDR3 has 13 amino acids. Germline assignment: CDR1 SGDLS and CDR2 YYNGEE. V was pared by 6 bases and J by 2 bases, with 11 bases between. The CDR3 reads CASTLGGNYGYTF. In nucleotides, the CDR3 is TGTGCCAGCACCTTAGGCGGAAACTATGGCTACACCTTC.

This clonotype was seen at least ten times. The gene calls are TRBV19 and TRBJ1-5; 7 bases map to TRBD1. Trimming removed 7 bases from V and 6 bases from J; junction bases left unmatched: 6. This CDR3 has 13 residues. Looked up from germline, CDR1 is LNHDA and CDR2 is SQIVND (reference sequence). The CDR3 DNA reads TGTGCCAGTATGGGCAGGGGGAGTCAGCCCCAGCATTTT. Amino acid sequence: CASMGRGSQPQHF.

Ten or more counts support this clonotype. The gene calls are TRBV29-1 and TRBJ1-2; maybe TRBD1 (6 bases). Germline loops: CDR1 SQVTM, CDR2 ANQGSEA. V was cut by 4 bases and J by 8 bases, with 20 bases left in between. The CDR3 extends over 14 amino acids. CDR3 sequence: CSVVNEGQGLGYTF. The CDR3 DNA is TGCAGCGTTGTAAACGAGGGACAAGGGCTGGGCTACACCTTC.

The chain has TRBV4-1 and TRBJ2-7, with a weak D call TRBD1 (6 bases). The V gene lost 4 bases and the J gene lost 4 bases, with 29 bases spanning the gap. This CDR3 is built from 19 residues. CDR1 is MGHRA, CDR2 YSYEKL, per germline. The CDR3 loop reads CASSPRTTTGNFLPYEQYF. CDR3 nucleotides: TGCGCCAGCAGCCCCAGGACGACAACAGGGAACTTCTTACCATACGAGCAGTACTTC.

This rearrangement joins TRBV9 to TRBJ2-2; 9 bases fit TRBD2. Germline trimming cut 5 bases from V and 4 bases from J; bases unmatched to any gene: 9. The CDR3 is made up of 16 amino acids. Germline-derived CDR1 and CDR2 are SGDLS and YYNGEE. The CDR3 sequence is CASSPLAGASTGELFF. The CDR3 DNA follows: TGTGCCAGCAGTCCCTTAGCGGGAGCAAGCACCGGGGAGCTGTTTTTT. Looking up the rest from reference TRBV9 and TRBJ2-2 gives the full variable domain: DSGVTQTPKHLITATGQRVTLRCSPRSGDLSVYWYQQSLDQGLQFLIQYYNGEERAKGNILERFSAQQFPDLHSELNLSSLELGDSALYFCASSPLAGASTGELFFGEGSRLTVL.

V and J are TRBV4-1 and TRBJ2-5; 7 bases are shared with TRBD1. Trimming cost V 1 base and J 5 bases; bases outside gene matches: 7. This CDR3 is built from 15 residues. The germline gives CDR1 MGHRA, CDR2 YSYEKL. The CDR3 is CASSQATTGVETQYF. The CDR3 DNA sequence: TGCGCCAGCAGCCAAGCGACCACAGGGGTGGAGACCCAGTACTTC.

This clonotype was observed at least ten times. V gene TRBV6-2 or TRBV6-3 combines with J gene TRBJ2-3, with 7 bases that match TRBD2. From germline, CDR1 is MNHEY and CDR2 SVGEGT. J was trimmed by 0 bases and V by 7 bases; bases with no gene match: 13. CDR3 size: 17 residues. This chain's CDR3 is CASITVGGGISTDTQYF. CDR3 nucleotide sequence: TGTGCCAGCATCACCGTGGGGGGAGGGATCAGCACAGATACGCAGTATTTT.

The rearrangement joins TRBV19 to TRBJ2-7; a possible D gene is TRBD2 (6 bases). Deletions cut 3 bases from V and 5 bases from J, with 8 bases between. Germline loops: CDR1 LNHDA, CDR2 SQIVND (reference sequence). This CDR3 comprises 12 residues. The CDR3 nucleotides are TGTGCCAGTAGTATCGGACTAAACGAGCAGTACTTC. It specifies CASSIGLNEQYF.

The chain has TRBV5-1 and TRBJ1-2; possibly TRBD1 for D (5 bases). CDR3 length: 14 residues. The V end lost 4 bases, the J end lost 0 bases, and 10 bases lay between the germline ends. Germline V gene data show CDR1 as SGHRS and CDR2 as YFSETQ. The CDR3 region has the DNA TGCGCCAGCAGCCCGGGACCCTCTAACTATGGCTACACCTTC. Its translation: CASSPGPSNYGYTF.

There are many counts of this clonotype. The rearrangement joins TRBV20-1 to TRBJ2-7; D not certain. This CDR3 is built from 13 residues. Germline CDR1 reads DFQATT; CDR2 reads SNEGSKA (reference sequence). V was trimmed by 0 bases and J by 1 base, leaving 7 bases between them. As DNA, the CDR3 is TGCAGTGCTAGAGATATCCCTTCCTACGAGCAGTACTTC. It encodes CSARDIPSYEQYF.

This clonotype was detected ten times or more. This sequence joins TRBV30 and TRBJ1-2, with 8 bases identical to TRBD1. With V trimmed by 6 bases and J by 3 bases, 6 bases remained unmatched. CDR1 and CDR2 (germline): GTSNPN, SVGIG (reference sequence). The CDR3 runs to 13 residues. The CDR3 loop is CACPDREDYGYTF. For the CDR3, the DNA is TGTGCCTGCCCGGACAGGGAGGACTATGGCTACACCTTC.